Shown below are 2 T cell receptor beta chains from a single sample sequenced in a study of relationships among human T cell subsets. The T cell receptor alpha and beta CDR3 regions were amplified from mRNA by semiquantitative ARM-PCR. Exponential amplification used communal superprimers after tagged nested gene-specific primers in ARM-PCR. From the multiplex PCR reads, TCRdb called clonotypes with MiXCR, one entry per CDR3 protein. The sample yields approximately 15,000 distinct CDR3 sequences, about 60% seen once. Anti-CD25 beads selected CD4+CD25+ regulatory T cells from positively selected CD4+ cells. The sequenced material came from Tregs sorted from blood. Every receptor here comes from a man aged 35-49 years in good health.

This clonotype has just a few counts. This chain connects TRBV25-1 to TRBJ2-7, with D possibly being TRBD1 (6 bases). This CDR3 region has 17 residues. V dropped 3 bases and J dropped 0 bases, with 18 bases sitting between them. CDR1 and CDR2 (germline): MGHDK, SYGVNS. CDR3 in DNA: TGTGCCAGCAGTGAGGCTTCGACAGGAAGAGGCTCCTACGAGCAGTACTTC. It yields the protein CASSEASTGRGSYEQYF.

Only a few counts were recorded for this clonotype. The chain carries TRBV6-5 and TRBJ1-1; perhaps TRBD1 as D (5 bases). CDR1 and CDR2 (germline): MNHEY, SVGAGI. This CDR3 is built from 13 residues. The V and J ends lost 3 bases and 4 bases respectively, with 9 bases between them. The CDR3 is CASSYGGSTEAFF. CDR3 DNA sequence: TGTGCCAGCAGTTATGGGGGTAGCACTGAAGCTTTCTTT.